This TCR beta chain was documented in a study of shared clonotypes between healthy human individuals. Whole-study context: The cohort had a couple of women and a few men, ages 18 to 49.

Cells designated naive CD8 were CD45RO-negative and were positively selected for CCR7, with terminally differentiated effector memory CD45RA+ cells excluded. Trimming stripped 4 bases from V and 2 bases from J, with 17 bases between. The germline V gene has CDR1 SGDLS and CDR2 YYNGEE. This CDR3 has 16 amino acids. The data were produced by immunoSEQ multiplex PCR, yet TCRdb's version contains in-frame clones alone and is incomplete. The sample yields millions of clones, about 93% seen once. The chain combines TRBV9 with TRBJ2-3; the D call may be TRBD1 or TRBD2 (5 bases each). Sample: naive CD8+ T cells from PBMCs. This sequence originates from a man aged 18 to 35 in good health. Some clones in this sample may be carry-over from other donors' samples. The CDR3 region is CASSKLYGTFTDTQYF. CDR3 in DNA: TGTGCCAGCAGCAAGTTATACGGGACCTTCACAGATACGCAGTATTTT.